This TCR beta chain was observed in a study of blood T cell repertoires in COVID-19. Study as a whole: The samples span acute and convalescent COVID-19 from the United States, Italy and Spain.

Libraries were prepared by immunoSEQ multiplex PCR; TCRdb keeps only in-frame clonotypes and omits some of them. The table has 320,000 or so clones, around 90% seen once; the top ten hold around 5%. V was cut by 3 bases and J by 6 bases, with 12 bases left in between. The CDR3 consists of 14 residues. Germline CDR1 is SEHNR and CDR2 is FQNEAQ (reference sequence). V is TRBV7-9 and J is TRBJ2-1; possibly TRBD1 for D (6 bases). The sequenced material came from PBMCs or T cells enriched from blood (not recorded which). The TCR was taken from a man younger than 45 who had recovered from COVID-19. The CDR3 protein is CASSFPGHGNEQFF. In DNA, the CDR3 is TGTGCCAGCAGCTTCCCGGGACATGGCAATGAGCAGTTCTTC.